A single sample gave rise to the 12 T cell receptor beta chains below, sequenced in a study of graft-versus-host responses after intestinal transplantation. Profiling relied on immunoSEQ multiplex PCR, and the TCRdb table lists in-frame clones only, not all of them. The repertoire consists of tens of thousands of clones, with approximately 92% occurring once and the leading ten covering approximately 6%. Sequencing used PBMCs, obtained 750 to 850 days after a first intestinal transplant, on the day of a second. These receptors originate from a human patient who received an intestinal transplant, so some T cells may come from the graft donor.

V and J are TRBV7-9 and TRBJ2-3; D gene unclear. This CDR3 has 15 amino acids. Deletions cut 5 bases from V and 5 bases from J, with 17 bases between. Looked up from germline, CDR1 is SEHNR and CDR2 is FQNEAQ (reference sequence). The CDR3 here is CASSPSGLAKDTQYF. The CDR3 DNA is TGTGCCAGCAGCCCCTCGGGCCTGGCCAAAGATACGCAGTATTTT.

The chain has TRBV30 and TRBJ1-4; a possible D gene is TRBD1 (5 bases). The CDR3 totals 13 residues. CDR1 and CDR2 from the germline V gene are GTSNPN and SVGIG (reference sequence). Trimming left V 2 bases short and J 8 bases short, with 12 bases between. In nucleotides, the CDR3 is TGTGCCTGGAGTACCCAGGGAATCGAAAAACTGTTTTTT. Amino acid sequence: CAWSTQGIEKLFF.

The chain recombines TRBV6-5 with TRBJ2-7; a possible D gene is TRBD2 (5 bases). This CDR3 comprises 12 residues. V was pared by 2 bases and J by 6 bases, with 8 bases between. Germline V gene lookup returns CDR1 MNHEY and CDR2 SVGAGI. Written as DNA, the CDR3 is TGTGCCAGCAGTTACCCCGAGGGCGAGCAGTACTTC. Protein product: CASSYPEGEQYF.

This clone is a singleton in its sample. V usage is TRBV5-1 and J usage is TRBJ2-5, with 12 nucleotides matching TRBD2. CDR1 and CDR2 (germline): SGHRS, YFSETQ. Trimming took 0 bases from V and 4 from J; bases not matched to a gene: 13. There are 19 residues in the CDR3. The DNA for the CDR3 is TGCGCCAGCAGCTTGGGGACTAGCGGGAACCCCTCGCCAGCAGAGACCCAGTACTTC. It yields the protein CASSLGTSGNPSPAETQYF.

The genes are TRBV6-5 and TRBJ2-5; TRBD2 agrees at 9 bases. Looked up from germline, CDR1 is MNHEY and CDR2 is SVGAGI. V shed 7 bases and J 5 bases; nucleotides not matched to a gene: 11. This CDR3 is 15 amino acids long. CDR3 nucleotides: TGTGCCAGCAAAGGGGGACTAGCTGAGCGTGAGACCCAGTACTTC. Its translation: CASKGGLAERETQYF.

The chain combines TRBV29-1 with TRBJ1-5, with 9 bases aligning to TRBD1. This CDR3 is built from 15 residues. The germline V gene has CDR1 SQVTM and CDR2 ANQGSEA. V dropped 6 bases and J dropped 5; count of bases not matched to a gene: 11. CDR3 in amino acids: CSVQTGTGRYQPQHF. The CDR3 bases are TGCAGCGTACAGACAGGGACAGGGAGATATCAGCCCCAGCATTTT.

The chain is built from TRBV4-1 and TRBJ2-3; tentatively, D is TRBD1 (6 bases). CDR3 length: 18 residues. Trimming took 4 bases from V and 8 from J, leaving 28 bases between them. Germline V gene data show CDR1 as MGHRA and CDR2 as YSYEKL. This CDR3 is CASSREQGQGTRDGTQYF. The CDR3, as DNA: TGCGCCAGCAGCCGAGAGCAGGGGCAAGGGACCCGTGATGGTACGCAGTATTTT.

The gene calls are TRBV11-2 and TRBJ2-3, with TRBD2 matching 9 bases. The CDR3 contains 16 residues. The germline gives CDR1 SGHAT, CDR2 FQNNGV. The V and J ends lost 4 bases and 3 bases, in that order; junction bases with no gene match: 8. CDR3 bases: TGTGCCAGCAGCTGGCGTAGCGGGAGATATACAGATACGCAGTATTTT. Amino acids: CASSWRSGRYTDTQYF.

The V gene is TRBV6-5, the J gene TRBJ2-2, with 8 bases that match TRBD2. The V and J ends lost 4 bases and 6 bases, in that order; junction bases with no gene match: 10. CDR1 and CDR2 (germline): MNHEY, SVGAGI. This CDR3 spans 16 amino acids. The CDR3 DNA is TGTGCCAGCAGTTTCGCGAAGCGGGAGCGACCCGGGGAGCTGTTTTTT. Translated: CASSFAKRERPGELFF.

V gene TRBV28 combines with J gene TRBJ1-2; D ambiguous. Germline loops: CDR1 MDHEN, CDR2 SYDVKM. The CDR3 is 14 amino acids. V lost 7 bases and J lost 3, with 15 bases in between. This chain's CDR3 is CASKKGRRDYGYTF. CDR3 nucleotides: TGTGCCAGCAAAAAGGGCAGAAGGGACTATGGCTACACCTTC.

The V and J genes are TRBV27 and TRBJ1-3; no firm D call. CDR3 size: 13 residues. From germline, CDR1 is MNHEY and CDR2 SMNVEV (reference sequence). V lost 6 bases, J lost 0 bases, and 6 bases lay in between. The CDR3 DNA follows: TGTGCCAGCAGGCGAGACTCTGGAAACACCATATATTTT. This encodes CASRRDSGNTIYF.

V and J are TRBV6-1 and TRBJ2-4; D perhaps matches TRBD1 (7 bases). V dropped 5 bases and J dropped 8 bases, with 19 bases sitting between them. This CDR3 comprises 15 residues. Germline V CDR1 and CDR2: MNHNS, SASEGT. In nucleotides, the CDR3 is TGTGCCAGCAGTCGAGGCAGGGGGGCGGTCGACATTCAGTACTTC. Translating it yields CASSRGRGAVDIQYF.